This entry lists 27 T cell receptor beta chains sequenced from one sample in a study of molecular identifiers for immune sequencing clone quantification. Each CDR3 protein is one row after TCRdb ran MiXCR on the PCR reads. The sample carries more than 9,000 distinct CDR3 sequences, just under 20% recorded once. The specimen sequenced was naive CD8+ T cells from blood, with Jurkat cell RNA spiked in. The sample's subset: FACS-sorted CD8+CD4-CCR7+CD45RA+ naive T cells. The receptors derive from a human donor in good health. Some libraries in this study had Jurkat cell RNA spiked in.

Notes on this clonotype: At one of its ends the junction is not consistent with the germline gene, which may arise from a read error. The chain carries TRBV4-3 and TRBJ1-4; tentatively, D is TRBD1 (6 bases). Germline CDR1 reads LGHNA; CDR2 reads YSLEER. The CDR3 is 16 amino acids. CDR3 coding DNA: TGCGCCAGCAGCCAGGGGGGACAAATGATTAATGAAAACCTGTTTTTT. Residues: CASSQGGQMINENLFF.

This clonotype is medium-sized within its sample. CDR3 in DNA: TGTGCCAGCAGCGCACCCCGGGACAGGGCCACAGATACGCAGTATTTT. Translating gives CASSAPRDRATDTQYF. The V gene is TRBV7-9, the J gene TRBJ2-3, with 9 bases that match TRBD1. The junction had 8 bases not matched to a gene; V was cut back by 5 bases and J by 2 bases. Germline loops: CDR1 SEHNR, CDR2 FQNEAQ (reference sequence). The CDR3 consists of 16 residues.

In regard to this clonotype: One end of the junction is discordant with germline, which a read error may explain. J is TRBJ2-1 and V is TRBV7-6; 9 positions agree with TRBD2. This CDR3 is 16 amino acids long. Germline V lookup: CDR1 SGHVS, CDR2 FNYEAQ. The CDR3: CASSLGGGGGGGERFF. The CDR3 DNA sequence: TGTGCCAGCAGCTTAGGGGGGGGGGGCGGGGGGGGGGAGCGGTTCTTC. Filled out from reference TRBV7-6 and TRBJ2-1, the complete variable domain reads GAGVSQSPRYKVTKRGQDVALRCDPISGHVSLYWYRQALGQGPEFLTYFNYEAQQDKSGLPNDRFSAERPEGSISTLTIQRTEQRDSAMYRCASSLGGGGGGGERFFGPGTRLTVL.

This clonotype is labeled as medium-sized. The chain recombines TRBV20-1 with TRBJ2-1; a possible D gene is TRBD1 (5 bases). V dropped 4 bases and J dropped 9 bases, with 16 bases sitting between them. CDR3 length equals 13 residues. The germline V gene has CDR1 DFQATT and CDR2 SNEGSKA (reference sequence). DNA of the CDR3: TGCAGTGCTATCTGGGGCGATCGCGGTGAGCAGTTCTTC. Its translation is CSAIWGDRGEQFF.

By its share, this clonotype is medium-sized. The V call is TRBV2, the J call TRBJ2-5; 12 bases line up with TRBD2. With V trimmed by 3 bases and J by 5 bases, 10 bases remained unmatched. Per the germline V gene, CDR1 is SNHLY and CDR2 is FYNNEI. CDR3 size: 17 residues. CDR3 in amino acids: CASSDPTSGGSGETQYF. CDR3 coding DNA: TGTGCCAGCAGTGATCCGACTAGCGGGGGCTCGGGGGAGACCCAGTACTTC.

This clonotype is medium-sized. This chain connects TRBV25-1 to TRBJ2-7; TRBD1 aligns across 7 bases. The CDR3 contains 14 residues. Germline V gene lookup returns CDR1 MGHDK and CDR2 SYGVNS. The V and J ends lost 3 bases and 6 bases, in that order; junction bases with no gene match: 8. DNA for the CDR3: TGTGCCAGCAGTGAGACAGGGTGGGTGTTCGAGCAGTACTTC. Translated: CASSETGWVFEQYF.

Of note for this clonotype: This may arise from a read error, as a much more abundant clone is one base away. The chain recombines TRBV7-9 with TRBJ2-1, with D perhaps matching TRBD1 (6 bases). Looked up from germline, CDR1 is SEHNR and CDR2 is FQNEAQ (reference sequence). The CDR3 sequence is 13 residues long. The CDR3: CAGSLDRNNEQFF. The CDR3 DNA reads TGTGCCGGCAGCTTAGACAGGAACAATGAGCAGTTCTTC.

This clonotype is medium-sized (0.01 to 0.1%) within its sample. The chain carries TRBV7-8 and TRBJ1-1; D not certain. Germline assignment: CDR1 SGHVS and CDR2 FQNEAQ. V was shortened by 6 bases and J by 0 bases, with 17 bases between the two germline ends. The CDR3 extends over 16 amino acids. DNA of the CDR3: TGTGCCAGCAGTCAGGTACCGGAGCTTCTGAACACTGAAGCTTTCTTT. Its protein is CASSQVPELLNTEAFF.

This clonotype was observed many times. CDR3 region: CASSLRNNQPQHF. The DNA of the CDR3 is TGTGCCAGCAGTTTACGAAACAATCAGCCCCAGCATTTT. V gene TRBV28 combines with J gene TRBJ1-5; D gene unclear. The V end lost 2 bases, the J end lost 3 bases, and 5 bases lay between the germline ends. The CDR3 has 13 residues. Per the germline V gene, CDR1 is MDHEN and CDR2 is SYDVKM.

By sample fraction, this clonotype is medium-sized. This chain connects TRBV9 to TRBJ1-5, with TRBD1 as a possible D gene (6 bases). Germline CDR1 reads SGDLS; CDR2 reads YYNGEE. This CDR3 is built from 14 residues. The V and J ends lost 7 bases and 3 bases respectively, with 14 bases between them. This CDR3 is CASGGQHPNQPQHF. The CDR3 region has the DNA TGTGCCAGCGGGGGGCAGCATCCCAATCAGCCCCAGCATTTT.

This clonotype is deemed medium-sized. The chain links TRBV28 to TRBJ2-7; TRBD1 matches 8 bases. Germline CDR1 and CDR2: MDHEN and SYDVKM. CDR3 length equals 15 residues. Trimming cost V 9 bases and J 2 bases; bases outside gene matches: 12. The CDR3 here is CASIPGQGHAYEQYF. The CDR3 DNA follows: TGTGCCAGTATACCTGGACAGGGCCATGCCTACGAGCAGTACTTC.

By share, this clonotype ranks as medium-sized. The V and J genes are TRBV2 and TRBJ2-3; D might be TRBD2 (5 bases). The CDR3 is 15 residues long. V was trimmed by 2 bases and J by 6 bases, leaving 15 bases between them. Germline CDR1 reads SNHLY; CDR2 reads FYNNEI. CDR3 protein: CASSELGTGSDTQYF. The CDR3 DNA sequence: TGTGCCAGCAGTGAATTGGGAACGGGGTCCGATACGCAGTATTTT.

Ten or more counts support this clonotype. This sequence joins TRBV6-2 or TRBV6-3 and TRBJ2-1, with D maybe TRBD1 (5 bases). The length of the CDR3 is 15 residues. V lost 2 bases and J lost 8, with 16 bases in between. Germline values: CDR1 MNHEY, CDR2 SVGEGT. In nucleotides, the CDR3 is TGTGCCAGCAGTTACATTAGGAAGGGGTACGATGAGCAGTTCTTC. Translating it yields CASSYIRKGYDEQFF.

By proportion, this clonotype is medium-sized (0.01 to 0.1%). This sequence joins TRBV25-1 and TRBJ2-3, with D perhaps being TRBD1 or TRBD2 (5 bases each). The CDR3 has 16 residues. Trimming took off 0 bases at V and 0 bases at J, with 10 bases between the two ends. The germline V gene has CDR1 MGHDK and CDR2 SYGVNS. The CDR3 DNA reads TGTGCCAGCAGTGAATATCTGGGGGATAGCACAGATACGCAGTATTTT. The encoded protein is CASSEYLGDSTDTQYF.

Many counts were recorded for this clonotype. This chain links TRBV28 with TRBJ2-2; D unresolved. The CDR3 loop spans 13 amino acids. V lost 10 bases and J 7 bases, leaving 16 bases between the germline ends. From germline, CDR1 is MDHEN and CDR2 SYDVKM. The chain's CDR3 is CATDDGLNGELFF. The CDR3 DNA follows: TGTGCCACCGATGACGGGCTAAACGGGGAGCTGTTTTTT.

Ten or more counts support this clonotype. The chain recombines TRBV7-9 with TRBJ2-1; 7 nucleotides agree with TRBD1. Losses at the gene ends were 5 bases for V and 0 bases for J; bases not matched to a gene: 7. The CDR3 spans 16 residues. Germline assignment: CDR1 SEHNR and CDR2 FQNEAQ (reference sequence). The CDR3 DNA reads TGTGCCAGCAGCCAATCAAGACAGGGCTCCTACAATGAGCAGTTCTTC. It translates to CASSQSRQGSYNEQFF.

With regard to this clonotype: With a much larger clone just one base away, this may be a read error. This rearrangement joins TRBV20-1 to TRBJ1-1, with unresolved D. This CDR3 comprises 12 residues. V was cut by 3 bases and J by 1 base, with 6 bases left in between. In germline, CDR1 is DFQATT, CDR2 SNEGSKA (reference sequence). CDR3 sequence reads: CSASGKNTEAFF. DNA of the CDR3: TGCAGTGCTAGTGGCAAGAACACTGAAGCTTTCTTT.

The chain links TRBV14 to TRBJ1-5; D is undetermined. V shed 1 base and J shed 6 bases, with 22 bases lying between them. This CDR3 has 18 amino acids. Per germline, CDR1 SGHDN and CDR2 FVKESK. The DNA for the CDR3 is TGTGCCAGCAGCCAAGGCCAAGGGATAAGTGAAGGCAGTCAGCCCCAGCATTTT. Protein sequence: CASSQGQGISEGSQPQHF. Full variable domain (rest looked up from reference TRBV14 and TRBJ1-5): EAGVTQFPSHSVIEKGQTVTLRCDPISGHDNLYWYRRVMGKEIKFLLHFVKESKQDESGMPNNRFLAERTGGTYSTLKVQPAELEDSGVYFCASSQGQGISEGSQPQHFGDGTRLSIL.

The sample holds many counts of this clonotype. The chain is built from TRBV29-1 and TRBJ2-1; 7 nucleotides line up with TRBD2. Germline V lookup: CDR1 SQVTM, CDR2 ANQGSEA. There are 15 residues in the CDR3. V shed 3 bases, J shed 0 bases, and the junction held 5 bases outside the gene matches. The CDR3 region has the DNA TGCAGCGTTGATCGGCGCGGGAGCTCCTACAATGAGCAGTTCTTC. It specifies CSVDRRGSSYNEQFF.

This clonotype was seen ten or more times. V gene TRBV10-2 combines with J gene TRBJ2-5, with D uncertain. The CDR3 loop spans 14 amino acids. V was pared by 4 bases and J by 0 bases, with 9 bases between. CDR1 WSHSY and CDR2 SAAADI come from the germline V gene. The CDR3 reads CASSVTLYQETQYF. DNA of the CDR3: TGCGCCAGCAGTGTAACTCTATACCAAGAGACCCAGTACTTC.

Many counts were recorded for this clonotype. This sequence joins TRBV27 and TRBJ2-7, with D perhaps matching TRBD1 (5 bases). V dropped 2 bases and J dropped 5 bases, with 16 bases sitting between them. This CDR3 has 15 residues. Germline CDR1 and CDR2: MNHEY and SMNVEV (reference sequence). In DNA, the CDR3 is TGTGCCAGCAGTTTAGCCGCAGGGCCCCCGAACGAGCAGTACTTC. Translated, it gives CASSLAAGPPNEQYF.

Note on this clonotype: At one end, the junction sequence differs from germline, possibly due to a read error. V is TRBV13 and J is TRBJ2-3; D is undetermined. CDR1 is PRHDT, CDR2 FYEKMQ, per germline (reference sequence). This CDR3 contains 12 residues. In DNA form, the CDR3 reads TGTGCCGGCAGCTTCCTGCAAGATACGCAGTATTTT. Its translation is CAGSFLQDTQYF.

The sample holds a few counts of this clonotype. The limits of the CDR3 on the DNA are not certain, so only TCRdb's listed CDR3 is given. V is TRBV15 and J is TRBJ2-1; the DNA was not used to check the table's D call, TRBD2. 16 amino acids form the CDR3, both terminal residues included. Looked up from germline, CDR1 is LNHNV and CDR2 is YYDKDF (reference sequence). CDR3 amino acids: CATSPFGGGAYNEQLF.

By its share, this clonotype is medium-sized. The genes are TRBV4-2 and TRBJ2-1; 9 nucleotides align to TRBD2. Trimming removed 0 bases from V and 6 bases from J; junction bases left unmatched: 9. CDR1 is LGHNA, CDR2 YNFKEQ, per germline. The CDR3 consists of 17 residues. The CDR3 DNA reads as TGTGCCAGCAGCCAAGATCGCGCGGGGGGGCCGGGCAATGAGCAGTTCTTC. Encoded protein: CASSQDRAGGPGNEQFF.

Concerning this clonotype itself: A much larger clone is a single base away; this may be a read error. V and J are TRBV19 and TRBJ2-5, with 8 bases fitting TRBD2. Trimming took 11 bases from V and 1 from J; bases not matched to a gene: 12. This CDR3 is built from 15 residues. Germline values: CDR1 LNHDA, CDR2 SQIVND (reference sequence). As DNA, the CDR3 is TGTGCCGGTGGGCGGGCGGGGGGAATCCAAGAGACCCAGTACTTC. This codes for CAGGRAGGIQETQYF.

At least ten counts were recorded for this clonotype. The chain is built from TRBV19 and TRBJ2-3, with 9 bases matching TRBD1. J gave up 4 bases and V 7 bases, and 3 bases lay outside the gene matches. The CDR3 runs to 13 residues. Germline V gene data show CDR1 as LNHDA and CDR2 as SQIVND (reference sequence). This CDR3 is CASMRTGADTQYF. The CDR3 nucleotides read TGTGCCAGTATGAGGACAGGGGCAGATACGCAGTATTTT.

This clonotype occurred many times. The V gene is TRBV19, the J gene TRBJ2-5, with 11 positions matching TRBD1. The CDR3 runs to 15 residues. Germline trimming cut 3 bases from V and 4 bases from J; bases unmatched to any gene: 4. In germline, CDR1 is LNHDA, CDR2 SQIVND (reference sequence). The CDR3: CASSIPDRGLETQYF. DNA of the CDR3: TGTGCCAGTAGTATTCCGGACAGGGGGCTAGAGACCCAGTACTTC.